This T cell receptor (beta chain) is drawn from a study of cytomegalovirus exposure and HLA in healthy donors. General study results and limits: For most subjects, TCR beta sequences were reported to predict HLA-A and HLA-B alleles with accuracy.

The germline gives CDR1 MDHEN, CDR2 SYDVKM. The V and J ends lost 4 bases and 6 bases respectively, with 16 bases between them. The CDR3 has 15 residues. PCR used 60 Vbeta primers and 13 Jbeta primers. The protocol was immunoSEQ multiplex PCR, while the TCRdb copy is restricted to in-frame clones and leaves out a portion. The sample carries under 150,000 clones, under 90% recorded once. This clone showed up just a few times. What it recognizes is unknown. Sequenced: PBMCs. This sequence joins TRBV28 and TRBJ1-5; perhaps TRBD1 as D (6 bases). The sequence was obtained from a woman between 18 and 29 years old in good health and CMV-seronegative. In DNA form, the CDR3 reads TGTGCCAGCAGTTGGGGGACACGGACAGTTCAGCCCCAGCATTTT. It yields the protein CASSWGTRTVQPQHF.